This T cell receptor beta chain was sequenced during a study of CD8+ T cells in alopecia areata. Isolated RNA was reverse transcribed into cDNA used as the sequencing template. Only in-frame clones appear in the TCRdb table, and some are missing; sequencing was by immunoSEQ multiplex PCR. The sample shows approximately 160,000 clones, around three fifths of them seen only once. This CDR3 is built from 11 residues. Per the germline V gene, CDR1 is MNHNS and CDR2 is SASEGT. V gave up 8 bases and J gave up 7 bases; unmatched junction bases: 3. Treatment indicated: oral pan-JAK inhibitor, 5-10 mg twice daily.

J is TRBJ2-7 and V is TRBV6-1; TRBD1 matches at 9 bases. This sample comprised CD4+ T cells sorted from blood, obtained at week 24, from a patient treated with tofacitinib. The TCR comes from a human donor with alopecia areata. The CDR3 bases are TGTGCCAGCGGACAGGGGCGGGAGCAGTACTTC. Its protein product is CASGQGREQYF.